This TCR beta chain is from a study of regulatory T cells in long-lasting Graves disease. Study-wide background: Antithyroid drug intake by newly diagnosed Graves' patients had lasted under 3 months.

Comments on this clonotype: Its antigen is unidentified.

Stated time point: newly diagnosed GD, antithyroid drugs for less than 3 months. The TCR library was made from RNA extracted from PBMCs. An approximately 9-milliliter sample of peripheral blood was drawn into EDTA tubes. Broader study findings: Newly diagnosed Graves' patients had higher TCR diversity than persistent ones.

Arm-PCR of CDR3 regions with iRepertoire HTBI primers generated TCR beta libraries. TCRdb re-called the multiplex PCR reads with MiXCR, one entry per CDR3 protein. The sample contains over 500,000 distinct CDR3 sequences, 16% of which appear only once. The CDR3 totals 16 residues. Germline CDR1 MGHRA, CDR2 YSYEKL. The ends were cut back, 1 base at V and 4 bases at J, with 13 bases in the middle. These data were likewise used in another study, on T cells in Graves' hyperthyroidism and ophthalmopathy.

The source was peripheral blood mononuclear cells (PBMCs), collected at new diagnosis, from a patient treated with antithyroid drugs. This TCR was sampled from a man aged 18 to 29 with Graves disease. The V gene is TRBV4-1, the J gene TRBJ2-2; D may be TRBD1 or TRBD2 (5 bases each). CDR3 bases: TGCGCCAGCAGCCAAGGAAGAGGGGCGGTCACCGGGGAGCTGTTTTTT. Translation gives CASSQGRGAVTGELFF.